Presented here are 10 T cell receptor beta chains from one specimen sequenced in a study of control samples from healthy donors and cancer patients. TCRdb's copy holds only in-frame clones and misses some; the assay was immunoSEQ multiplex PCR. The profile shows 50,000 to 70,000 clones, 90% to 97% of them singletons. The sequenced material came from blood. Receptors were obtained from a woman younger than 35 in good health.

CDR3 loop: CASSRSGANVLTF. The DNA of the CDR3 is TGTGCCAGCAGCCGATCTGGGGCCAACGTCCTGACTTTC. This chain connects TRBV7-8 to TRBJ2-6; D uncertain. The CDR3 contains 13 residues. Germline CDR1 SGHVS, CDR2 FQNEAQ. V was shortened by 5 bases and J by 1 base, with 3 bases between the two germline ends.

The chain links TRBV19 to TRBJ2-7, with D unclear. CDR3 length: 14 amino acids. Germline V CDR1 and CDR2: LNHDA, SQIVND (reference sequence). Trimming removed 4 bases at V and 3 bases at J, with 13 bases between. The CDR3, as DNA: TGTGCCAGTAGTACCTCCGTTGGGGACTACGAGCAGTACTTC. Residues: CASSTSVGDYEQYF.

This chain connects TRBV6-5 to TRBJ1-1; weak D call: TRBD1 (5 bases). The V gene's germline CDR1 is MNHEY and CDR2 SVGAGI. The CDR3 is 12 amino acids. With 6 bases removed from V and 8 bases from J, the gap between germline ends came to 13 bases. CDR3 protein: CASRGQGREAFF. The CDR3 DNA is TGTGCCAGCAGAGGTCAGGGACGGGAAGCTTTCTTT.

This clone was seen only once. The chain carries TRBV18 and TRBJ1-2; D uncertain. The CDR3 length is 15 residues. The germline V gene has CDR1 KGHSH and CDR2 LQKENI. Deletions cut 1 base from V and 7 bases from J, with 16 bases between. In DNA, the CDR3 is TGTGCCAGCTCACCACGAGTTGCGGAGGCCGGTGGCTACACCTTC. This gives the protein CASSPRVAEAGGYTF. Variable domain in full (rest from reference TRBV18 and TRBJ1-2): NAGVMQNPRHLVRRRGQEARLRCSPMKGHSHVYWYRQLPEEGLKFMVYLQKENIIDESGMPKERFSAEFPKEGPSILRIQQVVRGDSAAYFCASSPRVAEAGGYTFGSGTRLTVV.

This chain uses TRBV19 with TRBJ1-2; no firm D call. V was trimmed by 9 bases and J by 8 bases, leaving 13 bases between them. Germline V gene data show CDR1 as LNHDA and CDR2 as SQIVND (reference sequence). The CDR3 has 11 amino acids. The DNA of the CDR3 is TGTGCCAGCGGCCTCGGGCGAGGCTACACCTTC. Translated, it gives CASGLGRGYTF. The whole variable domain, filled in from reference TRBV19 and TRBJ1-2, reads DGGITQSPKYLFRKEGQNVTLSCEQNLNHDAMYWYRQDPGQGLRLIYYSQIVNDFQKGDIAEGYSVSREKKESFPLTVTSAQKNPTAFYLCASGLGRGYTFGSGTRLTVV.

The chain has TRBV2 and TRBJ1-5; 8 nucleotides match TRBD1. The CDR3 has 16 amino acids. CDR1 is SNHLY and CDR2 is FYNNEI in the germline V gene. With V trimmed by 6 bases and J by 3 bases, 10 bases remained unmatched. CDR3 nucleotides: TGTGCCAGCAGGCGCAGGGGGCTTGGAAACAATCAGCCCCAGCATTTT. Translated: CASRRRGLGNNQPQHF.

The rearrangement joins TRBV29-1 to TRBJ1-6, with a weak D call TRBD1 (5 bases). V lost 4 bases and J lost 7, with 17 bases in between. This CDR3 region has 15 residues. CDR1 is SQVTM and CDR2 is ANQGSEA in the germline V gene. The CDR3 region is CSVVAVPGLNSPLHF. The DNA for the CDR3 is TGCAGCGTTGTCGCCGTGCCAGGGTTGAATTCACCCCTCCACTTT.

V gene TRBV29-1 combines with J gene TRBJ2-1; 9 bases are a match to TRBD2. The V segment lost 3 bases and the J segment 0 bases; nucleotides outside the gene matches: 9. This CDR3 contains 17 residues. CDR1 is SQVTM, CDR2 ANQGSEA, per germline. The CDR3 reads CSVETAGGLLSYNEQFF. The DNA for the CDR3 is TGCAGCGTTGAGACAGCGGGGGGCCTCCTCTCCTACAATGAGCAGTTCTTC.

The sample holds a few counts of this clone. The V and J genes are TRBV7-9 and TRBJ2-7; the D gene is possibly TRBD1 (6 bases). CDR3 length: 14 amino acids. V lost 7 bases and J 2 bases, leaving 15 bases between the germline ends. CDR1 is SEHNR, CDR2 FQNEAQ, per germline (reference sequence). The CDR3 loop is CASKSEGVTYEQYF. For the CDR3, the DNA is TGTGCCAGCAAAAGTGAGGGGGTCACCTACGAGCAGTACTTC.

The CDR3 loop reads CASTPSGGGGYNEQFF. CDR3 nucleotide sequence: TGTGCCAGTACTCCTAGCGGGGGCGGTGGGTACAATGAGCAGTTCTTC. The rearrangement uses TRBV19 and TRBJ2-1; 10 bases are shared with TRBD2. Germline CDR1 is LNHDA and CDR2 is SQIVND (reference sequence). J lost 4 bases, V lost 7 bases, and 10 bases had no gene match. There are 16 residues in the CDR3.